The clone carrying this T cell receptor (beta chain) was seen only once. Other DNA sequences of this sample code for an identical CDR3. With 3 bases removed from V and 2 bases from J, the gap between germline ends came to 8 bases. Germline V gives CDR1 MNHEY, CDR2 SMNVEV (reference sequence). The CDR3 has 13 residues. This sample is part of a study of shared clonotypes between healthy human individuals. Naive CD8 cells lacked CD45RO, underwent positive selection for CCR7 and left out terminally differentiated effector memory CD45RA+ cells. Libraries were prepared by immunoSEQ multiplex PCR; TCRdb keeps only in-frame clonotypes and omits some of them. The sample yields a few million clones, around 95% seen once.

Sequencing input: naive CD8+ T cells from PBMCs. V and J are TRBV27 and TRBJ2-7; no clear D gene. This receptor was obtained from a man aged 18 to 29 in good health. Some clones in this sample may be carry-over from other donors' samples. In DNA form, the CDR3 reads TGTGCCAGCAGTTTTACGGGCCCCTACGAGCAGTACTTC. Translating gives CASSFTGPYEQYF.